These 28 T cell receptor beta chains share one sample of origin, sequenced in a study of identical twins. TCRdb re-derived calls from the 5' RACE reads in MiXCR, one entry per CDR3 protein. The table shows some 900,000 distinct CDR3 sequences, with 9% to 15% occurring only once. The same data also went into a second study, on yellow fever vaccine responses in identical twins.

What was sequenced was PBMCs. These receptors originate from a woman in her late teens or twenties in good health.

This chain joins TRBV20-1 and TRBJ2-7; D remains ambiguous. This CDR3 comprises 11 residues. V was pared by 0 bases and J by 6 bases, with 6 bases between. The germline V gene encodes CDR1 DFQATT and CDR2 SNEGSKA (reference sequence). The CDR3 coding sequence is TGCAGTGCTAGAGATCTGAGCGAGCAGTACGTC. Its translation is CSARDLSEQYV.

In its sample, this clonotype was seen a few times. The J gene is TRBJ2-3, the V gene TRBV4-1; the D gene is possibly TRBD2 (6 bases). V lost 4 bases and J 5 bases, leaving 13 bases between the germline ends. In germline, CDR1 is MGHRA, CDR2 YSYEKL. The CDR3 runs 14 residues. CDR3 coding DNA: TGCGCCAGCAGCCCTGGCGTTAGCGGAGATACGCAGTATTTT. It encodes CASSPGVSGDTQYF.

The chain links TRBV11-1 to TRBJ2-1; TRBD2 matches at 9 bases. CDR1 SGHAT and CDR2 FQDESV come from the germline V gene (reference sequence). The CDR3 is 20 residues long. Trimming took 0 bases from V and 5 from J; bases not matched to a gene: 17. The CDR3 bases are TGTGCCAGCAGCTTAGCTCCCGCACTAGCGGGTCCCAGTGGAGACAATGAGCAGTTCTTC. It specifies CASSLAPALAGPSGDNEQFF.

In this sample, this clonotype turned up a few times. The J gene is TRBJ1-5, the V gene TRBV12-3 or TRBV12-4, with TRBD1 matching 7 bases. This CDR3 comprises 20 residues. With 1 base clipped from V and 3 bases from J, the junction kept 18 bases outside the gene matches. The CDR3 spells CASSLEGLGTVGQLNQPQHF. The CDR3 nucleotides read TGTGCCAGCAGTTTAGAAGGTCTGGGGACAGTGGGCCAACTCAATCAGCCCCAGCATTTT.

This clonotype was seen a few times. The V and J genes are TRBV6-5 and TRBJ2-1; 11 nucleotides align to TRBD2. This CDR3 has 15 residues. CDR1 and CDR2 (germline): MNHEY, SVGAGI. The V gene end was trimmed by 2 bases and the J gene end by 10 bases; junction bases not matched to a gene: 7. CDR3 in DNA: TGTGCCAGCAGTTACGGGACTAGCGGTTCCGGAGAGCAGTTCTTC. It encodes CASSYGTSGSGEQFF.

This clonotype was recorded many times. The V and J genes are TRBV28 and TRBJ2-5; 16 bases map to TRBD2. Germline CDR1 MDHEN, CDR2 SYDVKM. V gave up 4 bases and J gave up 5 bases; unmatched junction bases: 7. This CDR3 spans 17 amino acids. This CDR3 reads CASSSGTSGRASETQYF. The CDR3 nucleotides read TGTGCCAGCAGTTCCGGGACTAGCGGGAGGGCATCGGAGACCCAGTACTTC. Based on the CDR3 plus reference TRBV28 and TRBJ2-5, the full variable domain is DVKVTQSSRYLVKRTGEKVFLECVQDMDHENMFWYRQDPGLGLRLIYFSYDVKMKEKGDIPEGYSVSREKKERFSLILESASTNQTSMYLCASSSGTSGRASETQYFGPGTRLLVL.

Many counts were recorded for this clonotype. The V and J genes are TRBV12-3 or TRBV12-4 and TRBJ1-2, with D possibly being TRBD1 (6 bases). The CDR3 sequence is 14 residues long. Trimming stripped 6 bases from V and 4 bases from J, with 15 bases between. The CDR3 sequence is CASSSPGDAYGYTF. In DNA, the CDR3 is TGTGCCAGCAGCAGCCCAGGGGATGCCTATGGCTACACCTTC.

This clonotype has only a few counts. CDR3 coding DNA: TGTGCCAGCAGTTTATGGTCTAGCGGGGTAAATGAGCAGTTCTTC. Encoded protein: CASSLWSSGVNEQFF. The chain recombines TRBV28 with TRBJ2-1, with 9 bases that match TRBD2. Per the germline V gene, CDR1 is MDHEN and CDR2 is SYDVKM. The CDR3 totals 15 residues. Trimming cost V 0 bases and J 7 bases; bases outside gene matches: 4.

This clonotype has a handful of counts. The chain uses TRBV11-2 and TRBJ2-3; 7 bases agree with TRBD2. V lost 5 bases and J lost 0; bases outside the gene matches: 8. The germline V gene has CDR1 SGHAT and CDR2 FQNNGV. CDR3 length: 16 residues. The CDR3 DNA reads TGTGCCAGCAGCCCATCGACTAGCTGGAGCACAGATACGCAGTATTTT. It translates to CASSPSTSWSTDTQYF.

This clonotype was counted a few times. This rearrangement joins TRBV11-2 to TRBJ2-1, with 12 bases aligning to TRBD1. CDR1 and CDR2 from the germline V gene are SGHAT and FQNNGV. The CDR3 loop spans 16 amino acids. V was clipped by 3 bases and J by 7 bases; unmatched bases: 7. The CDR3 DNA sequence: TGTGCCAGCAGCTTCCCCGGGACAGGGGGCGGGAATGAGCAGTTCTTC. Protein: CASSFPGTGGGNEQFF.

Only a few counts were recorded for this clonotype. This chain connects TRBV4-2 to TRBJ2-7, with no clear D. Germline V gene data show CDR1 as LGHNA and CDR2 as YNFKEQ. This CDR3 comprises 15 residues. V lost 0 bases to trimming and J lost 0 bases, with 9 bases between them. The DNA of the CDR3 is TGTGCCAGCAGCCAAGAAGGTGGTTACTCCTACGAGCAGTACTTC. This encodes CASSQEGGYSYEQYF.

This rearrangement joins TRBV12-3 or TRBV12-4 to TRBJ2-1, with 10 bases aligning to TRBD2. V was pared by 6 bases and J by 9 bases, with 11 bases of the junction left unmatched. There are 15 residues in the CDR3. In nucleotides, the CDR3 is TGTGCCAGCAGCCAGAGCGGGAGGGCCTTTGGTGAGCAGTTCTTC. Its translation: CASSQSGRAFGEQFF.

This clonotype was counted only a few times. The chain employs TRBV9 and TRBJ1-2; 9 nucleotides agree with TRBD1. V lost 6 bases and J lost 2; bases outside the gene matches: 5. The CDR3 is made up of 14 amino acids. Germline CDR1 SGDLS, CDR2 YYNGEE. The CDR3 spells CASNPGQGNYGYTF. In nucleotides, the CDR3 is TGTGCCAGCAACCCTGGACAGGGGAACTATGGCTACACCTTC.

J is TRBJ2-1 and V is TRBV4-2, with D perhaps being TRBD1 or TRBD2 (8 bases each). CDR1 is LGHNA and CDR2 is YNFKEQ in the germline V gene. This CDR3 spans 17 amino acids. V was shortened by 2 bases and J by 8 bases, with 22 bases between the two germline ends. CDR3: CASSQREGGQVRDEQFF. CDR3 nucleotides: TGTGCCAGCAGCCAACGGGAGGGGGGACAGGTCAGGGATGAGCAGTTCTTC.

This clonotype was recorded a few times. The chain links TRBV2 to TRBJ2-5; a possible D gene is TRBD2 (6 bases). The germline V and J ends were trimmed by 4 bases and 2 bases, with 17 bases remaining between them. Germline V gives CDR1 SNHLY, CDR2 FYNNEI. This CDR3 spans 16 amino acids. This CDR3 reads CASSVLHLGGQETQYF. The DNA for the CDR3 is TGTGCCAGCAGTGTACTACACCTGGGGGGTCAAGAGACCCAGTACTTC.

This clonotype turned up a few times. The rearrangement links TRBV7-2 to TRBJ2-5; D is undetermined. CDR3 length: 13 amino acids. Trimming pared 2 bases from V and 4 bases from J, leaving 8 bases between. Germline loops: CDR1 SGHTA, CDR2 FQGNSA. The CDR3 region has the DNA TGTGCCAGCAGCTTATTCGGGCGAGAGACCCAGTACTTC. Translated: CASSLFGRETQYF.

This clonotype has a handful of counts. The chain has TRBV7-6 and TRBJ2-5; D gene uncertain. CDR3 size: 15 residues. V shed 7 bases and J shed 1 base, with 16 bases lying between them. CDR1 is SGHVS and CDR2 is FNYEAQ in the germline V gene. This CDR3 is CASNPQPGTQETQYF. In nucleotides, the CDR3 is TGTGCCAGCAACCCCCAGCCCGGCACCCAAGAGACCCAGTACTTC. Combining the CDR3 with reference TRBV7-6 and TRBJ2-5 gives the whole variable domain GAGVSQSPRYKVTKRGQDVALRCDPISGHVSLYWYRQALGQGPEFLTYFNYEAQQDKSGLPNDRFSAERPEGSISTLTIQRTEQRDSAMYRCASNPQPGTQETQYFGPGTRLLVL.

V and J are TRBV12-3 or TRBV12-4 and TRBJ2-3, with 9 bases lining up with TRBD2. J lost 5 bases, V lost 5 bases, and 5 bases had no gene match. CDR3 size: 14 residues. Here the CDR3 reads CASSRGGAEDTQYF. The CDR3 nucleotides are TGTGCCAGCAGTCGCGGGGGGGCGGAAGATACGCAGTATTTT.

The DNA for the CDR3 is TGTGCCACCAGTGACAGGACTGAAGCGAACACCGGGGAGCTGTTTTTT. Translated: CATSDRTEANTGELFF. The chain employs TRBV24-1 and TRBJ2-2; tentative D call: TRBD2 (5 bases). Germline CDR1 and CDR2: KGHDR and SFDVKD. V gave up 4 bases and J gave up 0 bases, with 11 bases separating them. This CDR3 region has 16 residues.

This clonotype was picked up many times. The rearrangement uses TRBV5-1 and TRBJ1-5, with D perhaps matching TRBD1 (5 bases). Trimming took off 0 bases at V and 1 base at J, with 8 bases between the two ends. CDR1 is SGHRS, CDR2 YFSETQ, per germline. The CDR3 length is 15 residues. As DNA, the CDR3 is TGCGCCAGCAGCTTGGAGTGGGGGAGCAATCAGCCCCAGCATTTT. Translation gives CASSLEWGSNQPQHF.

This rearrangement joins TRBV5-6 to TRBJ2-7; D is undetermined. Germline CDR1 is SGHDT and CDR2 is YYEEEE. V shed 0 bases and J shed 7 bases, with 14 bases lying between them. The CDR3 is 14 residues long. The CDR3 coding sequence is TGTGCCAGCAGCTTGGTGGCAAGTTTGGGGGAGCAGTACTTC. This sequence encodes CASSLVASLGEQYF.

There are a few counts of this clonotype. V and J are TRBV20-1 and TRBJ2-2, with 11 bases aligning to TRBD2. Germline V gene lookup returns CDR1 DFQATT and CDR2 SNEGSKA (reference sequence). J was trimmed by 5 bases and V by 0 bases; bases with no gene match: 5. The CDR3 length is 16 residues. CDR3 sequence reads: CSARELAGAGTGELFF. CDR3 nucleotide sequence: TGCAGTGCTAGAGAACTAGCGGGAGCCGGTACCGGGGAGCTGTTTTTT.

This clonotype was counted only a few times. The rearrangement links TRBV5-5 to TRBJ2-3; the D is unclear. The ends were cut back, 0 bases at V and 7 bases at J, with 12 bases in the middle. CDR1 and CDR2 (germline): SGHKS, YYEKEE (reference sequence). This CDR3 has 14 residues. The CDR3 loop reads CASSLVGVGNTQYF. The DNA for the CDR3 is TGTGCCAGCAGCTTGGTTGGGGTAGGGAATACGCAGTATTTT.

This chain connects TRBV2 to TRBJ2-2, with D possibly being TRBD2 (5 bases). This CDR3 has 14 amino acids. The germline V gene has CDR1 SNHLY and CDR2 FYNNEI. V was pared by 6 bases and J by 2 bases, with 10 bases between. The CDR3 spells CASRGAANTGELFF. CDR3 in DNA: TGTGCCAGCAGGGGAGCGGCCAACACCGGGGAGCTGTTTTTT.

The chain is built from TRBV28 and TRBJ2-1, with a tentative D call TRBD1 (6 bases). V was cut by 3 bases and J by 4 bases, with 10 bases left in between. CDR3 length: 14 residues. CDR1 is MDHEN and CDR2 is SYDVKM in the germline V gene. The CDR3 sequence: CASSFGQTYNEQFF. The CDR3 nucleotides are TGTGCCAGCAGTTTTGGACAGACATACAATGAGCAGTTCTTC.

The chain uses TRBV14 and TRBJ2-1; 10 bases map to TRBD2. Germline values: CDR1 SGHDN, CDR2 FVKESK. Losses at the gene ends were 6 bases for V and 15 bases for J; bases not matched to a gene: 11. The CDR3 extends over 13 amino acids. DNA of the CDR3: TGTGCCAGCAGTCCGAATCTAGCGGGAGTCCTGTTCTTC. It translates to CASSPNLAGVLFF.

This clonotype has at least ten counts. The chain has TRBV5-1 and TRBJ2-5; either TRBD1 or TRBD2 may fit D (6 bases each). The CDR3 runs 14 residues. CDR1 is SGHRS, CDR2 YFSETQ, per germline. The germline V and J ends were trimmed by 4 bases and 2 bases, with 12 bases remaining between them. The CDR3 loop reads CASSLGGRQETQYF. As DNA, the CDR3 is TGCGCCAGCAGCCTGGGGGGCAGACAAGAGACCCAGTACTTC.

This clonotype was counted many times. The V call is TRBV29-1, the J call TRBJ2-7; 7 bases align to TRBD1. This CDR3 has 13 residues. Germline trimming cut 6 bases from V and 7 bases from J; bases unmatched to any gene: 12. Per the germline V gene, CDR1 is SQVTM and CDR2 is ANQGSEA. The CDR3 loop is CSVLDRDLKEQYF. The CDR3 DNA is TGCAGCGTCCTCGACAGGGACCTTAAGGAGCAGTACTTC.